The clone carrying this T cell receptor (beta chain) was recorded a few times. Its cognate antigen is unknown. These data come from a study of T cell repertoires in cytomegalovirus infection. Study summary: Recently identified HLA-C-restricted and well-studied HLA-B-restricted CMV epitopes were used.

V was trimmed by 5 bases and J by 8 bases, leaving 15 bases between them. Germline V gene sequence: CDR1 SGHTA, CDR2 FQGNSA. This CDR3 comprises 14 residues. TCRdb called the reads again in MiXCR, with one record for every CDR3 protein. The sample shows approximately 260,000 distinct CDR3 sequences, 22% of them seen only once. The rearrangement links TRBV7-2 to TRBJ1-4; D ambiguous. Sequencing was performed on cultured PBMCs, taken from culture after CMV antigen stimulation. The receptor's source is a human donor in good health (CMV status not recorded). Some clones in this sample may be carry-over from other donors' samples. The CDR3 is CASSMGWGDEKLFF. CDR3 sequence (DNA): TGTGCCAGCAGCATGGGGTGGGGTGACGAAAAACTGTTTTTT.